Below, one T cell receptor beta chain is given with its context. This sample was taken from a study of blood T cell repertoires in COVID-19. Across the whole study: The origin of the acute and convalescent COVID-19 samples was the United States, Italy and Spain. T cells, B-cell-depleted T cells, or PBMCs supplied cDNA or gDNA.

Authors' processing steps: Reference gene primers were amplified, and this amplification served to estimate nucleated cell counts. Profiled with immunoSEQ multiplex PCR; TCRdb holds only in-frame clones, not every one. The V and J calls and clone size are taken from that table; D and trimming were inferred from the DNA. The sample lists 200,000 to 250,000 clones, around 81% occurring once. The CDR3 extends over 16 amino acids. The ends lost 4 bases at V and 1 base at J; junction bases unmatched: 4. Looked up from germline, CDR1 is ENHRY and CDR2 is SYGVKD. V gene TRBV10-3 combines with J gene TRBJ1-2, with 12 bases fitting TRBD1. The clonotype was recovered from a woman under 40 who had recovered from COVID-19. The sequenced sample consisted of peripheral blood. CDR3 nucleotides: TGTGCCATCAGTGGCGGGACAGGGGGCAGTAACTATGGCTACACCTTC. Translation gives CAISGGTGGSNYGYTF.